This T cell receptor (beta chain) appears in the sequencing data of a study of cytomegalovirus exposure and HLA in healthy donors. Whole-study results and caveats: The majority of TCR sequences were rare, yet some public TCRs appeared in many donors. When analyzed later, a missense DCLRE1C variant was found to be linked to TCR beta V- and J-gene trimming. Sequencing likely generated an artifact that appeared as a cluster of highly shared sequence variants.

Trimming pared 1 base from V and 0 bases from J, leaving 15 bases between. The CDR3 runs 18 residues. Germline-derived CDR1 and CDR2 are SGHTA and FQGTGA. Primers for the PCR totalled 60 Vbeta and 13 Jbeta. This table comes from immunoSEQ multiplex PCR, and its TCRdb copy is limited to in-frame clones, with some not included. The sample records under 150,000 clones, roughly 80% being singletons. As for this clone: Its antigen is unknown.

This chain uses TRBV7-3 with TRBJ2-2, with D tentatively TRBD1 (6 bases). The sequence came from a man under 40 in good health and CMV-seronegative. Sequencing was performed on PBMCs. The CDR3 coding sequence is TGTGCCAGCAGCTTAAGGGCCCAAGGGACAACGAACACCGGGGAGCTGTTTTTT. The encoded protein is CASSLRAQGTTNTGELFF.